This TCR beta chain is drawn from a study of T cell clones after liver transplantation. Study at large: HCV positivity affected three of eight recipients; the rest lacked autoimmune or viral indications. Standard immunosuppression, with no induction, continued until 12-24 months after transplant.

Sorting of unstimulated PBMCs yielded separate CD3+CD4+ and CD3+CD8+ fractions. J was trimmed by 8 bases and V by 4 bases; bases with no gene match: 6. The CDR3 contains 13 residues. CDR1 and CDR2 from the germline V gene are SGHRS and YFSETQ. Remarks on this clone: The antigen is unknown.

Profiled with immunoSEQ multiplex PCR; TCRdb holds only in-frame clones, not every one. The sample carries more than 95,000 clones, 75% to 95% recorded once. Study-wide points: In a couple of subjects, few donor cells limited the measurable donor-reactive repertoire.

This rearrangement joins TRBV5-1 to TRBJ2-1, with 7 nucleotides matching TRBD1. The source is a human patient who received a liver transplant. Some T cells may have originated in the graft donor. Sequencing used CD4+ T cells from blood, obtained 12 months after liver transplant. In nucleotides, the CDR3 is TGCGCCAGCAGCGTGGGACAGATCGATGAGCAGTTCTTC. Protein product: CASSVGQIDEQFF.